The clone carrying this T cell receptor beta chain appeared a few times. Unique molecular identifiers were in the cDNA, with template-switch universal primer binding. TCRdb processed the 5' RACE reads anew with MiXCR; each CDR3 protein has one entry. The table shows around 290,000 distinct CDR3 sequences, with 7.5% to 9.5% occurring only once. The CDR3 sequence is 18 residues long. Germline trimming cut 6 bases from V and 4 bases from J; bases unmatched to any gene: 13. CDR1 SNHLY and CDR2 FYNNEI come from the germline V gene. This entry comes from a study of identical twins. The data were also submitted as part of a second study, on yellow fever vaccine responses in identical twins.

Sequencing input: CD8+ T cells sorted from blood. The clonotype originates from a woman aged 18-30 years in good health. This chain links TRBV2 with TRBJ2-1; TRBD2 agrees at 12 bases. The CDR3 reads CASRAGGLGTSGYNEQFF. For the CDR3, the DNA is TGTGCCAGCAGGGCCGGAGGCCTGGGGACTAGCGGGTACAATGAGCAGTTCTTC. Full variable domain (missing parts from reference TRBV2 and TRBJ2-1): EPEVTQTPSHQVTQMGQEVILRCVPISNHLYFYWYRQILGQKVEFLVSFYNNEISEKSEIFDDQFSVERPDGSNFTLKIRSTKLEDSAMYFCASRAGGLGTSGYNEQFFGPGTRLTVL.